This T cell receptor (beta chain) was observed in a study of T cell responses to AZD1222 COVID-19 vaccine. Study overall: Second-dose groups at about 4 or about 12 weeks were pooled. Overall study findings and caveats: Females made up more of the donors, who were largely white British, and clonal diversity may have come out too low. Sampling captured repertoires only after the peak T cell response. Spike-specific TCR breadth and depth both grew after two AZD1222 doses.

Comments on this clone: The antigen is undetermined. Other DNA sequences of this sample code for an identical CDR3.

Only in-frame clones appear in the TCRdb table, and some are missing; sequencing was by immunoSEQ multiplex PCR. Among roughly 100,000 clones listed, around 90% were seen once. This sequence was found in an adult in good health. This specimen was peripheral blood, taken on day 0 of AZD1222 vaccination.

CDR3 protein: CASSQDNSPLHF. DNA for the CDR3: TGTGCCAGCAGCCAAGATAATTCACCCCTCCACTTT. This rearrangement joins TRBV4-2 to TRBJ1-6, with D uncertain. In germline, CDR1 is LGHNA, CDR2 YNFKEQ. This CDR3 comprises 12 residues. The V gene lost 0 bases and the J gene lost 6 bases, with 0 bases spanning the gap.